Listed below are T cell receptor beta chains from one sample, sequenced in a study of PD-L1 blockade in urothelial cancer. TCRdb keeps only in-frame clones here, not all; method: immunoSEQ multiplex PCR. The top ten clones hold 1.5% to 2% of a sample with 90,000 to 100,000 clones, around 90% of them seen once. The input for sequencing was PBMCs, taken around atezolizumab (anti-PD-L1) treatment. The receptors come from a man aged 55 to 70 with urothelial cancer. Each CDR3 is given with its conserved first and last residue. The D gene is left open where the match is weak. Size is stated for part of the rows, as once, few or many counts, or as a class when the clone is expanded.

v_gene	abundance	len	d_gene	j_gene	CDR3aa	CDR3nt
TRBV5-1	once	15	TRBD2	TRBJ2-7	CASSSGGGDLYEQYF	TGCGCCAGCAGCTCGGGAGGGGGTGATCTCTACGAGCAGTACTTC
TRBV30	NA	15	NA	TRBJ2-3	CAWSVLGGSMDTQYF	TGTGCCTGGAGTGTCCTCGGGGGATCAATGGATACGCAGTATTTT
TRBV4-2	NA	15	TRBD1	TRBJ2-7	CASSPSGQASYEQYF	TGTGCCAGCAGCCCTTCAGGACAGGCCTCCTACGAGCAGTACTTC
TRBV7-3	few	15	TRBD2	TRBJ2-1	CASSQGTSRSAEQFF	TGTGCCAGCAGTCAAGGGACTAGCCGTTCGGCGGAGCAGTTCTTC
TRBV19	NA	15	NA	TRBJ1-1	CASSIAVGEDTEAFF	TGTGCCAGTAGTATAGCTGTGGGGGAGGACACTGAAGCTTTCTTT
TRBV4-2	NA	16	NA	TRBJ1-1	CASSQEGGNTNTEAFF	TGTGCCAGCAGCCAAGAGGGGGGTAACACGAACACTGAAGCTTTCTTT
TRBV6-5	NA	14	TRBD1	TRBJ1-1	CASNPTGVRTEAFF	TGTGCCAGCAACCCTACAGGGGTTAGGACTGAAGCTTTCTTT
TRBV10-1	NA	13	NA	TRBJ1-2	CASRSGLKYGYTF	TGCGCCAGCAGGTCGGGACTCAAGTATGGCTACACCTTC
TRBV2	NA	12	NA	TRBJ1-2	CASRAGPYGYTF	TGTGCCAGTCGGGCGGGTCCCTATGGCTACACCTTC
TRBV6-1	NA	15	NA	TRBJ1-2	CASSEEQGANYGYTF	TGTGCCAGCAGTGAAGAACAGGGCGCTAACTATGGCTACACCTTC
TRBV28	NA	15	TRBD1	TRBJ2-5	CASSLLGRGYGTQYF	TGTGCCAGCAGTTTATTGGGCAGGGGGTATGGGACCCAGTACTTC
TRBV11-2	NA	15	NA	TRBJ2-7	CASSLVPGAPYEQYF	TGTGCCAGCAGCTTAGTACCGGGAGCCCCCTACGAGCAGTACTTC
TRBV19	NA	16	TRBD2	TRBJ2-3	CASSALGLAGADTQYF	TGTGCCAGTAGTGCCTTGGGACTAGCGGGTGCAGATACGCAGTATTTT
TRBV7-2	NA	13	NA	TRBJ1-2	CASSAGGPYGYTF	TGTGCCAGCAGCGCCGGGGGGCCCTATGGCTACACCTTC
TRBV7-2	NA	15	TRBD2	TRBJ2-7	CASSYVSGGAYEQYF	TGTGCCAGCAGCTACGTTAGCGGGGGGGCCTACGAGCAGTACTTC
TRBV2	NA	15	TRBD2	TRBJ2-7	CASSEALAGGIEQYF	TGTGCCAGCAGTGAAGCCCTAGCGGGGGGAATCGAGCAGTACTTC
TRBV2	NA	15	NA	TRBJ1-4	CASSRDRLFNEKLFF	TGTGCCAGCAGTCGTGACAGGCTCTTTAATGAAAAACTGTTTTTT
TRBV7-9	once	15	NA	TRBJ2-1	CASSLDPTSANEQFF	TGTGCCAGCAGCTTGGACCCTACTAGTGCCAATGAGCAGTTCTTC
TRBV6-1	NA	14	NA	TRBJ2-7	CASSEAGSSYEQYF	TGTGCCAGCAGTGAAGCGGGCTCCTCCTACGAGCAGTACTTC
TRBV19	few	15	NA	TRBJ2-3	CASSWAGLSTDTQYF	TGTGCCAGTAGCTGGGCGGGGCTGAGCACAGATACGCAGTATTTT
TRBV10-3	NA	13	NA	TRBJ1-2	CAISDDRDYGYTF	TGTGCCATCAGTGACGATCGGGACTATGGCTACACCTTC
TRBV5-6	NA	15	NA	TRBJ2-1	CASSLEPSSYNEQFF	TGTGCCAGCAGCTTGGAACCGAGCTCCTACAATGAGCAGTTCTTC
TRBV29-1	NA	16	NA	TRBJ2-1	CSVELGGGGSYNEQFF	TGCAGCGTTGAACTGGGAGGCGGAGGCTCCTACAATGAGCAGTTCTTC
TRBV19	NA	12	TRBD1	TRBJ1-2	CASSRPGGGYTF	TGTGCCAGTAGCCGTCCAGGGGGTGGCTACACCTTC
TRBV28	NA	15	NA	TRBJ2-7	CASNPVVADTYEQYF	TGTGCCAGCAATCCCGTAGTAGCGGACACCTACGAGCAGTACTTC
TRBV2	NA	16	TRBD1	TRBJ2-1	CASIRGRDRVYNEQFF	TGTGCCAGCATCAGGGGACGGGACAGGGTCTACAATGAGCAGTTCTTC
TRBV9	NA	13	TRBD1	TRBJ2-5	CASSSRTGETQYF	TGTGCCAGCAGCTCGCGGACAGGGGAGACCCAGTACTTC
TRBV7-2	NA	13	TRBD2	TRBJ2-3	CASGGRVADTQYF	TGTGCCAGTGGGGGGAGGGTGGCAGATACGCAGTATTTT
TRBV18	once	16	TRBD1	TRBJ1-3	CASSLRTGGSGNTIYF	TGTGCCAGCTCACTACGGACAGGCGGCTCTGGAAACACCATATATTTT
TRBV19	NA	14	TRBD2	TRBJ2-7	CASKESGRSYEQYF	TGTGCCAGTAAGGAAAGCGGGAGATCCTACGAGCAGTACTTC
TRBV6-1	NA	13	TRBD2	TRBJ2-5	CASRGLATETQYF	TGTGCCAGCAGGGGACTAGCGACGGAGACCCAGTACTTC
TRBV6-6	NA	12	TRBD1	TRBJ2-7	CATQGTANEQYF	TGTGCCACCCAAGGGACAGCTAACGAGCAGTACTTC
TRBV11-3	NA	16	NA	TRBJ2-3	CASSLNGGGRPDTQYF	TGTGCCAGCAGCTTAAATGGAGGAGGGCGACCGGATACGCAGTATTTT
TRBV4-1	NA	16	NA	TRBJ1-6	CASSQGGIPYNSPLHF	TGCGCCAGCAGCCAAGGAGGGATACCCTATAATTCACCCCTCCACTTT
TRBV27	NA	13	TRBD1	TRBJ1-1	CASRTGGGTEAFF	TGTGCCAGCAGAACAGGGGGAGGCACTGAAGCTTTCTTT
TRBV15	NA	12	NA	TRBJ2-5	CATSRTQETQYF	TGTGCCACCAGCAGAACTCAAGAGACCCAGTACTTC
TRBV5-1	NA	14	NA	TRBJ1-1	CASSPPGGRIEAFF	TGCGCCAGCAGCCCCCCCGGCGGCCGGATTGAAGCTTTCTTT
TRBV7-9	once	15	TRBD2	TRBJ2-1	CASSLTEPGLSRKFF	TGTGCCAGCAGCTTAACGGAACCGGGACTAAGTAGGAAATTCTTC
TRBV30	NA	14	TRBD2	TRBJ2-7	CAWSVRAGANEQYF	TGTGCCTGGAGTGTACGGGCGGGAGCAAACGAGCAGTACTTC
TRBV19	few	15	TRBD1	TRBJ1-5	CASSGTGHDNQPQHF	TGTGCCAGTAGTGGGACAGGGCACGATAATCAGCCCCAGCATTTT
TRBV5-4	NA	14	NA	TRBJ2-3	CASTRSAGADTQYF	TGTGCCAGCACCCGATCAGCAGGGGCAGATACGCAGTATTTT
TRBV21-1	NA	15	NA	TRBJ2-5	CAGFEGQGLLETQYF	TGTGCCGGTTTTGAGGGACAGGGGCTGTTGGAGACCCAGTACTTC
TRBV5-1	NA	14	NA	TRBJ2-2	CASSLGQRTGELFF	TGCGCCAGCAGCTTGGGTCAGCGGACCGGGGAGCTGTTTTTT
TRBV6-5	NA	13	NA	TRBJ2-7	CASSYNRAYEQYF	TGTGCCAGCAGTTACAACAGGGCCTACGAGCAGTACTTC
TRBV28	NA	16	TRBD1	TRBJ2-7	CASSSAGDRGGYEQYF	TGTGCCAGCAGCTCAGCCGGGGACAGGGGGGGCTACGAGCAGTACTTC
TRBV5-1	NA	17	TRBD1	TRBJ2-6	CASSAGTGGSGANVLTF	TGCGCCAGCAGCGCCGGGACAGGGGGCTCTGGGGCCAACGTCCTGACTTTC
TRBV5-1	NA	14	TRBD2	TRBJ2-5	CASRPGGARETQYF	TGCGCCAGCAGACCCGGGGGGGCCCGGGAGACCCAGTACTTC
TRBV30	NA	16	TRBD1	TRBJ2-2	CAWSNPGQGYTGELFF	TGTGCCTGGAGTAATCCGGGACAGGGATACACCGGGGAGCTGTTTTTT
TRBV4-1	NA	14	NA	TRBJ1-6	CASSPTGGGSPLHF	TGCGCCAGCAGCCCGACGGGGGGCGGTTCACCCCTCCACTTT
TRBV4-3	NA	15	NA	TRBJ2-3	CASSQDGGSADTQYF	TGCGCCAGCAGCCAAGATGGCGGGTCCGCAGATACGCAGTATTTT
TRBV7-7	NA	14	NA	TRBJ2-3	CASSLVGSPDTQYF	TGTGCTAGCAGCTTAGTGGGCTCCCCCGATACGCAGTATTTT
TRBV4-2	NA	16	NA	TRBJ2-3	CASSQGTADTTDTQYF	TGTGCCAGCAGCCAAGGAACAGCCGATACCACAGATACGCAGTATTTT
TRBV6-1	NA	19	TRBD1	TRBJ2-5	CASSELNILDRVGEETQYF	TGTGCCAGCAGCGAACTAAATATACTGGACAGGGTAGGGGAGGAGACCCAGTACTTC